A selection of T cell receptor beta chains follows, all from one sample in a study of T cell repertoires in cytomegalovirus infection. TCRdb fed the reads into MiXCR, producing one record per CDR3 protein. Of fewer than 550,000 distinct CDR3 sequences in the sample, roughly 29% were seen once. Input material: PBMCs. These receptors all come from a human donor in good health (CMV status not recorded). Some clones in this sample may be carry-over from other donors' samples. Each CDR3 is given with its conserved first and last residue. A D gene is named only where the DNA matches it firmly.

TRBV3-1,NA,CASSQHPNTGELFF
TRBV4-3,TRBD2,CASSQDGAGGPDTQYF
TRBV7-2,NA,CASSLNGVNTEAFF
TRBV19,TRBD1,CASRDRVRGNQPQHF
TRBV18,NA,CASSPGNTDTQYF
TRBV7-8,NA,CASSLVVGEETQYF
TRBV7-2,NA,CASSLVRLVVSHEQFF
TRBV4-1,TRBD2,CASSPHWRESETQYF
TRBV25-1,NA,CASSESWSTGSNEQFF
TRBV7-2,NA,CASSLTVFGEQFF
TRBV7-2,TRBD1,CASSETTGGYTQYF
TRBV27,NA,CASSLTRPINTEAFF
TRBV7-2,NA,CASSLVGTTDTQYF
TRBV7-6,NA,CASSLKQGYLTGELFF
TRBV7-2,NA,CASSPQPGISEQYF
TRBV20-1,TRBD2,CSARDLAGGPDTQYF